This T cell receptor (beta chain) was retrieved from a study of Graves' ophthalmopathy and Graves' hyperthyroidism. Findings and caveats of the study: Progression of ophthalmopathy was predicted by the model with roughly 71% sensitivity and approximately 72% specificity. Blood also harbored most expanded thyroid clonotypes above 0.001 frequency.

The authors amplified TCR beta CDR3 regions from RNA transcripts. The authors performed first-round RT-PCR with HTBI primers and then a second-round multiplex PCR. TCRdb ran MiXCR on the multiplex PCR reads and lists one entry per CDR3 protein. Here the sample spans roughly 700,000 distinct CDR3 sequences, roughly 40% being singletons. Germline CDR1 SQVTM, CDR2 ANQGSEA. The CDR3 contains 12 residues. Trimming removed 4 bases from V and 9 bases from J; junction bases left unmatched: 6. In its sample, this clonotype was seen many times. Its antigen is not identified. Orbital computed tomography, together with clinical symptoms, serum thyroxine, TRAb and thyroid ultrasound, was used for diagnosis.

Sequencing was done on a sample of peripheral blood. The V and J genes are TRBV29-1 and TRBJ1-1; 9 bases map to TRBD1. This TCR came from an adult man with Graves' ophthalmopathy. CDR3 DNA: TGCAGCGTTGGGGGACAGGGCCAGAAAGCTTTCTTT. Its translation is CSVGGQGQKAFF.